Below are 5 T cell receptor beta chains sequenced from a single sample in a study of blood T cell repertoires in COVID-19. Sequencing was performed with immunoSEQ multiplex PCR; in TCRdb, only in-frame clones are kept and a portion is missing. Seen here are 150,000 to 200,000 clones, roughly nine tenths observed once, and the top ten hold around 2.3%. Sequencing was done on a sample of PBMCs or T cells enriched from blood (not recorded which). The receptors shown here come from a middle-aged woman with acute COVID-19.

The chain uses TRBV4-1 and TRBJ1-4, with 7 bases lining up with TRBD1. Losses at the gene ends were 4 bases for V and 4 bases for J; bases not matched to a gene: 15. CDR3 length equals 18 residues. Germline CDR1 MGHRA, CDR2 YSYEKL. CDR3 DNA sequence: TGCGCCAGCAGCCCCCAAGGGTCCAGGGGGGTACATAATGAAAAACTGTTTTTT. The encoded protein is CASSPQGSRGVHNEKLFF.

In nucleotides, the CDR3 is TGTGCCAGCAGTTTAGGGACAGGGTACCACGAGCAGTACTTC. It encodes CASSLGTGYHEQYF. The J gene is TRBJ2-7, the V gene TRBV27; 9 bases agree with TRBD1. This CDR3 region has 14 residues. The germline V gene encodes CDR1 MNHEY and CDR2 SMNVEV (reference sequence). V trimming: 2 bases; J trimming: 5 bases; junction bases outside the gene matches: 4.

The CDR3 loop is CASSLSPPRNYEQYF. The CDR3 bases are TGCGCCAGCAGCTTGAGCCCCCCCCGAAACTACGAGCAGTACTTC. This rearrangement joins TRBV5-1 to TRBJ2-7; unclear D gene. The CDR3 consists of 15 residues. Trimming removed 1 base at V and 3 bases at J, with 14 bases between. Germline lookup yields CDR1 SGHRS and CDR2 YFSETQ.

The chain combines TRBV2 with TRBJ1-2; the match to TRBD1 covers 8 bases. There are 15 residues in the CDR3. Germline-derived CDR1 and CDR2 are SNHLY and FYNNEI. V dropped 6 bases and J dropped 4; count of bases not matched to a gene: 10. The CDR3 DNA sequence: TGTGCCAGCAGCGAGGACAGGGCAGTGGGCTATGGCTACACCTTC. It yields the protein CASSEDRAVGYGYTF.

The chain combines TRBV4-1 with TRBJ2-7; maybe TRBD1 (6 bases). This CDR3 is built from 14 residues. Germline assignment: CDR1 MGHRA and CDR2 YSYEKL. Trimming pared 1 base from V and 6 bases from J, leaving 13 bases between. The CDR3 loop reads CASSQGQGIGEQYF. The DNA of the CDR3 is TGCGCCAGCAGCCAAGGTCAGGGGATAGGCGAGCAGTACTTC.